These T cell receptor beta chains were read from a single sample in a study of T cell responses to AZD1222 COVID-19 vaccine. Assay used: immunoSEQ multiplex PCR; TCRdb lists only in-frame clones, some missing. The data show roughly 270,000 clones, 90% to 95% seen once. The sample was peripheral blood, taken 28 days after the second AZD1222 dose. The receptors here all came from an adult who received the AZD1222 COVID-19 vaccine. Each CDR3 is given with its conserved first and last residue. Each record gives: J gene, V gene, D gene, CDR3 protein, CDR3 DNA. A D gene is named only where the DNA matches it firmly.

>TRBJ2-5|TRBV27|TRBD1
CASSFRQGARETQYF
TGTGCCAGCAGTTTCAGACAGGGGGCGAGGGAGACCCAGTACTTC
>TRBJ2-2|TRBV9|-
CASRREAAGELFF
TGTGCCAGCAGGCGTGAGGCGGCCGGGGAGCTGTTTTTT
>TRBJ1-5|TRBV28|TRBD1
CASITDRSRGQPQHF
TGTGCCAGCATCACGGACAGGTCCCGCGGTCAGCCCCAGCATTTT
>TRBJ2-1|TRBV30|-
CAWIADYNEQFF
TGTGCCTGGATAGCGGATTACAATGAGCAGTTCTTC
>TRBJ1-6|TRBV2|TRBD1
CAVRQGASYNSPLHF
TGTGCCGTCCGACAGGGGGCGAGCTATAATTCACCCCTCCACTTT
>TRBJ1-1|TRBV5-1|TRBD1
CASSSGTGIPEAFF
TGCGCCAGCAGCTCCGGGACAGGGATTCCCGAAGCTTTCTTT
>TRBJ1-5|TRBV7-2|-
CASSYAGVNNQPQHF
TGTGCCAGCAGCTACGCAGGGGTTAACAATCAGCCCCAGCATTTT
>TRBJ2-3|TRBV5-1|TRBD1
CARLKDRRPPSTDTQYF
TGCGCCAGGTTGAAGGACAGGAGACCCCCTAGCACAGATACGCAGTATTTT
>TRBJ1-4|TRBV6-1|TRBD1
CASSGRPYRGTNEKLFF
TGTGCCAGCAGTGGGCGGCCATACAGGGGGACTAATGAAAAACTGTTTTTT
>TRBJ2-3|TRBV2|TRBD2
CASSDRAGGDTQYF
TGTGCCAGCAGTGACAGAGCGGGGGGGGATACGCAGTATTTT